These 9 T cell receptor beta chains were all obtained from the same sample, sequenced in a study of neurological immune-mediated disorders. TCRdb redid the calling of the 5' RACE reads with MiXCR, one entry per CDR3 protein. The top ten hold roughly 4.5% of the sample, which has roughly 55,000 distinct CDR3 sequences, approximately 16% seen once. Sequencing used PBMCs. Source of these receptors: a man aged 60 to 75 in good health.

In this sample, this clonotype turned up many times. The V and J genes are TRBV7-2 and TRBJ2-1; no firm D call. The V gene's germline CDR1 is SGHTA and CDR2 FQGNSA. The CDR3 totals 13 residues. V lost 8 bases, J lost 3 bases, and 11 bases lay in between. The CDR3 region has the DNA TGTGCCAGCCTAGACACCCTCTACAATGAGCAGTTCTTC. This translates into CASLDTLYNEQFF.

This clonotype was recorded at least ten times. CDR3 sequence (DNA): TGCGCCAGCAGCTTGCTCGGACAGACTAACTATGGCTACACCTTC. Its protein is CASSLLGQTNYGYTF. This chain joins TRBV5-1 and TRBJ1-2; possible D gene TRBD1, 6 bases. Germline V CDR1 and CDR2: SGHRS, YFSETQ. This CDR3 is 15 amino acids long. Between the trimmed V and J ends, which lost 1 base and 0 bases, there was a span of 10 bases.

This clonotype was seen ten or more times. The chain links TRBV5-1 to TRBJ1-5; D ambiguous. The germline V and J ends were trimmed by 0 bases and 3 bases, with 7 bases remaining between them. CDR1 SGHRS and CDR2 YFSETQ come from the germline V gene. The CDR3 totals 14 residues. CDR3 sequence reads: CASSLEGFNQPQHF. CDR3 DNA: TGCGCCAGCAGCTTGGAAGGTTTCAATCAGCCCCAGCATTTT.

CDR3 region: CSVEGTGVSEQYF. For the CDR3, the DNA is TGCAGCGTTGAAGGGACAGGGGTAAGCGAGCAGTACTTC. The V and J genes are TRBV29-1 and TRBJ2-7; TRBD1 aligns across 9 bases. Germline CDR1 SQVTM, CDR2 ANQGSEA. Germline trimming cut 1 base from V and 6 bases from J; bases unmatched to any gene: 4. This CDR3 spans 13 amino acids.

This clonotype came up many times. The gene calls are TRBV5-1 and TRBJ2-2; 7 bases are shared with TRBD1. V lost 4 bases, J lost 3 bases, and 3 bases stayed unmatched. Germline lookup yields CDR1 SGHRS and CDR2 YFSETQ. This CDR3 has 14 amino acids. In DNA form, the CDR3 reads TGCGCCAGCAGCCCCACAGGGGACACCGGGGAGCTGTTTTTT. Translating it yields CASSPTGDTGELFF.

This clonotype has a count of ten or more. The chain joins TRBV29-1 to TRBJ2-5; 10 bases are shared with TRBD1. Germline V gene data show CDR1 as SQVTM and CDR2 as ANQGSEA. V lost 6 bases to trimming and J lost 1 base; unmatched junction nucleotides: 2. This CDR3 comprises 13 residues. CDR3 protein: CSVGTGAQETQYF. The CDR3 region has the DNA TGCAGCGTCGGGACAGGGGCCCAAGAGACCCAGTACTTC. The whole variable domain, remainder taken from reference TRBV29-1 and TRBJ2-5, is SAVISQKPSRDICQRGTSLTIQCQVDSQVTMMFWYRQQPGQSLTLIATANQGSEATYESGFVIDKFPISRPNLTFSTLTVSNMSPEDSSIYLCSVGTGAQETQYFGPGTRLLVL.

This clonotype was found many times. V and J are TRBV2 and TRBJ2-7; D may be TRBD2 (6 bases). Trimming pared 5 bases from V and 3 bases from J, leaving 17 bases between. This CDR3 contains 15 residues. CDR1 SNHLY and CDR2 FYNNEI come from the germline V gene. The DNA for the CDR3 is TGTGCCAGCAGTTGGGGGGAGTCCCAGTTCTACGAGCAGTACTTC. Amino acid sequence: CASSWGESQFYEQYF.

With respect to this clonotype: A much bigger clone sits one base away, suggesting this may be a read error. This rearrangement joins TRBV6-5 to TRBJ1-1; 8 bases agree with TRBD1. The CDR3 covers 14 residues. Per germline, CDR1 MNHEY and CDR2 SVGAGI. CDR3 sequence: CASSFNRGATEDFF. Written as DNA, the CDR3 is TGTGCCAGCAGTTTCAACAGGGGGGCGACTGAAGATTTCTTT.

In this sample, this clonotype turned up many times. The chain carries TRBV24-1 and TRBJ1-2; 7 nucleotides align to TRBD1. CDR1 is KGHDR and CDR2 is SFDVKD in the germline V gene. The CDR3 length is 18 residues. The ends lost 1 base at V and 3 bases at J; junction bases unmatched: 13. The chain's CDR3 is CATSDFPSGTEKDYGYTF. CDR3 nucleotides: TGTGCCACCAGTGATTTCCCATCTGGGACAGAAAAAGACTATGGCTACACCTTC.